The next 9 T cell receptor beta chains were all read from a single sample in a study of blood T cell dynamics during melanoma immunotherapy. Some clones are missing from TCRdb's copy, which holds only in-frame ones; the method was immunoSEQ multiplex PCR. The profile shows more than 10,000 clones, 90% to 95% of them singletons. Time point: week 3, after first cycle of checkpoint inhibitor. The sample in question was effector memory CD8+ T cells from blood, obtained from a patient treated with checkpoint blockade. Source of these receptors: a human donor with melanoma.

The chain employs TRBV30 and TRBJ1-2, with D perhaps TRBD1 (5 bases). Trimming took 1 base from V and 4 from J, leaving 13 bases between them. CDR3 length: 14 residues. Germline assignment: CDR1 GTSNPN and CDR2 SVGIG (reference sequence). CDR3 nucleotides: TGTGCCTGGAGTGGACGCGGGACGTCCTATGGCTACACCTTC. This sequence encodes CAWSGRGTSYGYTF.

This clone was seen once. V is TRBV7-2 and J is TRBJ1-1; possible D gene TRBD1, 5 bases. Looked up from germline, CDR1 is SGHTA and CDR2 is FQGNSA. Deletions cut 11 bases from V and 6 bases from J, with 16 bases between. This CDR3 is 12 amino acids long. CDR3 sequence: CAGGREGPEAFF. The CDR3 DNA follows: TGTGCCGGAGGGAGGGAGGGGCCTGAAGCTTTCTTT. Variable domain in full (rest from reference TRBV7-2 and TRBJ1-1): GAGVSQSPSNKVTEKGKDVELRCDPISGHTALYWYRQSLGQGLEFLIYFQGNSAPDKSGLPSDRFSAERTGGSVSTLTIQRTQQEDSAVYLCAGGREGPEAFFGQGTRLTVV.

The chain recombines TRBV27 with TRBJ1-1, with no clear D. V gave up 4 bases and J gave up 1 base, with 19 bases separating them. There are 17 residues in the CDR3. Germline-derived CDR1 and CDR2 are MNHEY and SMNVEV (reference sequence). The CDR3 sequence: CASSSTRRLGRNTEAFF. CDR3 nucleotide sequence: TGTGCCAGCAGTTCAACCCGGCGGCTAGGTCGGAACACTGAAGCTTTCTTT.

The chain joins TRBV27 to TRBJ1-4; D ambiguous. The V end was cut by 1 base, the J end by 0 bases, with 6 bases between. The germline V gene has CDR1 MNHEY and CDR2 SMNVEV (reference sequence). CDR3 size: 15 residues. The CDR3 nucleotides read TGTGCCAGCAGTTTATTCCTCTCAACTAATGAAAAACTGTTTTTT. Translation gives CASSLFLSTNEKLFF.

The chain employs TRBV28 and TRBJ2-3; 8 bases fit TRBD2. The CDR3 extends over 19 amino acids. Germline trimming cut 2 bases from V and 0 bases from J; bases unmatched to any gene: 13. Per germline, CDR1 MDHEN and CDR2 SYDVKM. The CDR3 spells CASSLPTSGIFASTDTQYF. The CDR3 DNA reads TGTGCCAGCAGTTTACCCACTAGCGGTATCTTCGCTAGCACAGATACGCAGTATTTT.

The rearrangement links TRBV6-5 to TRBJ1-1; D gene ambiguous. Germline assignment: CDR1 MNHEY and CDR2 SVGAGI. The CDR3 has 13 residues. Between the trimmed V and J ends, which lost 5 bases and 0 bases, there was a span of 7 bases. Written as DNA, the CDR3 is TGTGCCAGCAGTCAACTCATGAACACTGAAGCTTTCTTT. Protein: CASSQLMNTEAFF.

This chain joins TRBV15 and TRBJ2-6, with D perhaps given as TRBD1 or TRBD2 (5 bases each). CDR1 and CDR2 (germline): LNHNV, YYDKDF (reference sequence). Trimming stripped 6 bases from V and 2 bases from J, with 14 bases between. There are 16 residues in the CDR3. The CDR3 protein is CATRSFGAPGANVLTF. CDR3 sequence (DNA): TGTGCCACCAGGTCTTTCGGGGCTCCTGGGGCCAACGTCCTGACTTTC.

A single count supports this clone. The chain recombines TRBV19 with TRBJ2-7, with D unclear. This CDR3 spans 13 amino acids. Trimming stripped 7 bases from V and 3 bases from J, with 13 bases between. CDR1 is LNHDA and CDR2 is SQIVND in the germline V gene (reference sequence). DNA of the CDR3: TGTGCCAGTAATTTTTTTGGGGACTACGAGCAGTACTTC. Amino acid sequence: CASNFFGDYEQYF.

This clone was seen only a few times. The rearrangement links TRBV29-1 to TRBJ1-2, with D perhaps TRBD1 (5 bases). The CDR3 covers 12 residues. The germline V gene has CDR1 SQVTM and CDR2 ANQGSEA. V was shortened by 1 base and J by 8 bases, with 11 bases between the two germline ends. CDR3 sequence (DNA): TGCAGCGTTGAAGCGGGGGGTTTCGGCTACACCTTC. It is translated as CSVEAGGFGYTF.